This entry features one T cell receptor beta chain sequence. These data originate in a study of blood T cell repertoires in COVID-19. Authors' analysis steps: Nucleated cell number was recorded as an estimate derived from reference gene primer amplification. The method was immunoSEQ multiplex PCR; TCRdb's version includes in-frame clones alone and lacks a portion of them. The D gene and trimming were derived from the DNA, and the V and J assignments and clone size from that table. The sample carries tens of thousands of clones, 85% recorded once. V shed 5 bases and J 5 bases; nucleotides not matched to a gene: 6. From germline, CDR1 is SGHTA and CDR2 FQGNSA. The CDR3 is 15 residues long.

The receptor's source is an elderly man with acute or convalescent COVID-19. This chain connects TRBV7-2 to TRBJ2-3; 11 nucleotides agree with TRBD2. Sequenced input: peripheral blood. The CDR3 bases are TGTGCCAGCAGCATTAGCGGGGGGGCAGGAGATACGCAGTATTTT. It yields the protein CASSISGGAGDTQYF.